A selection of T cell receptor beta chains follows, all from one sample in a study of T cell repertoires in cytomegalovirus infection. MiXCR, applied by TCRdb to the reads, yields one record per CDR3 protein. The sample lists around 740,000 distinct CDR3 sequences, roughly a third occurring once. Sequencing used PBMCs. The receptors here all came from a human donor in good health (CMV status not recorded). Some clones in this sample may be carry-over from other donors' samples. The CDR3 runs from the conserved cysteine through the conserved F or W. A D gene is named only where the DNA matches it firmly. Clone size is shown for a subset of rows, as once, few, many or a class of expanded clone.

TRBV12-3/TRBV12-4	-	few	TRBJ1-5	CASSLEQGVNQPQHF	TGTGCCAGCAGTTTGGAACAGGGTGTCAATCAGCCCCAGCATTTT
TRBV11-2	-	-	TRBJ2-5	CASSLDGLAEETQYF	TGTGCCAGCAGCTTAGATGGGTTAGCAGAAGAGACCCAGTACTTC
TRBV7-8	TRBD1	many	TRBJ1-1	CASSLATGFATEAFF	TGTGCCAGCAGCTTAGCGACAGGGTTCGCCACTGAAGCTTTCTTT
TRBV5-1	-	-	TRBJ1-6	CASSLDGPGGYNSPLHF	TGCGCCAGCAGCTTGGACGGGCCTGGAGGCTATAATTCACCCCTCCACTTT
TRBV6-1	-	-	TRBJ2-1	CASSMNRPIYNEQFF	TGTGCCAGCAGTATGAACAGACCGATCTACAATGAGCAGTTCTTC
TRBV28	-	many	TRBJ1-6	CASRQSESYNSPLHF	TGTGCCAGTCGACAGTCCGAAAGCTATAATTCACCCCTCCACTTT
TRBV7-9	-	-	TRBJ2-5	CASSLGEDLQETQYF	TGTGCCAGCAGCTTGGGGGAGGACTTACAAGAGACCCAGTACTTC
TRBV5-6	TRBD1	-	TRBJ1-5	CASSVNEDRGLGNQPQHF	TGTGCCAGCAGCGTCAACGAGGACAGGGGGCTTGGCAATCAGCCCCAGCATTTT
TRBV4-1	-	few	TRBJ1-2	CASSQGPVRGYTF	TGCGCCAGCAGCCAAGGCCCAGTTCGGGGCTACACCTTC
TRBV7-2	TRBD1	few	TRBJ2-2	CASTPHRGNTGELFF	TGTGCCAGCACCCCGCACAGGGGGAACACCGGGGAGCTGTTTTTT
TRBV20-1	-	many	TRBJ2-3	CSASRGMTGITDTQYF	TGCAGTGCTAGCAGAGGGATGACAGGTATCACAGATACGCAGTATTTT
TRBV27	-	-	TRBJ2-1	CASSLVDPNNEQFF	TGTGCCAGCAGTTTAGTGGACCCAAACAATGAGCAGTTCTTC
TRBV7-6	-	-	TRBJ2-1	CASSPSWGTYYNEQFF	TGTGCCAGCAGCCCCTCGTGGGGGACCTACTACAATGAGCAGTTCTTC
TRBV19	TRBD1	few	TRBJ2-1	CASSIWDRDEQFF	TGTGCCAGTAGTATATGGGACAGGGACGAGCAGTTCTTC
TRBV12-3/TRBV12-4	TRBD1	few	TRBJ2-1	CASRGTGAYNEQFF	TGTGCCAGCAGAGGGACAGGGGCTTACAATGAGCAGTTCTTC